The 7 T cell receptor beta chains below were found in one sample sequenced in a study of vaccination effects on CD4 cells after COVID-19. Repertoires were generated with immunoSEQ multiplex PCR, while TCRdb's copy carries only in-frame clones and drops some. The repertoire includes approximately 25,000 clones, approximately 76% of them detected once, and 10% to 13% sits in the top ten. Their antigens are not known. ViraFEST assay sequencing came after antigen-specific CD4+ T cells were expanded with viral peptide pools. It was after approximately 11 days of culture that CD4+ T cells were isolated. Previously uninfected by SARS-CoV-2, the vaccine recipients also showed negative nucleocapsid antibodies. Material: CD4+ T cells from PBMCs cultured with SARS-CoV-2 spike peptides, obtained before COVID-19 vaccination. The receptors derive from a human donor who received a COVID-19 vaccine.

By frequency in the sample, this clone is medium-sized. The chain links TRBV7-2 to TRBJ1-6; 7 bases agree with TRBD1. Looked up from germline, CDR1 is SGHTA and CDR2 is FQGNSA. Unmatched junction bases numbered 20, after V lost 5 bases and J lost 13 bases. This CDR3 has 17 residues. The CDR3 DNA is TGTGCCAGCAGCCCCCTGAGCGGGTCAGGGGGTTCTGGTCCCCTCCACTTT. Translation gives CASSPLSGSGGSGPLHF.

This chain connects TRBV6-5 to TRBJ2-1; a weak D match, TRBD2 (6 bases). The germline V gene encodes CDR1 MNHEY and CDR2 SVGAGI. The CDR3 extends over 15 amino acids. Between the trimmed V and J ends, which lost 6 bases and 9 bases, there was a span of 21 bases. CDR3 amino acids: CASRLDGSKAGEQFF. The CDR3 bases are TGTGCCAGCAGACTGGACGGGTCCAAAGCGGGTGAGCAGTTCTTC.

A single count supports this clone. In DNA, the CDR3 is TGCGCCAGCAGCTTGTGGGGTAACACCGGGGAGCTGTTTTTT. This gives the protein CASSLWGNTGELFF. The chain carries TRBV5-1 and TRBJ2-2; no firm D call. The germline CDR1 and CDR2 sequences are SGHRS and YFSETQ. This CDR3 is 14 amino acids long. V shed 1 base and J shed 2 bases, with 6 bases lying between them.

The rearrangement joins TRBV5-6 to TRBJ2-7, with D unresolved. CDR3 size: 11 residues. Germline V CDR1 and CDR2: SGHDT, YYEEEE. V lost 1 base and J lost 6, with 5 bases in between. CDR3 in DNA: TGTGCCAGCAGCTTGTTCCGCGAGCAGTACTTC. Its translation: CASSLFREQYF.

The chain couples TRBV5-1 to TRBJ1-6; tentatively, D is TRBD1 (5 bases). This CDR3 contains 14 residues. Germline loops: CDR1 SGHRS, CDR2 YFSETQ. V dropped 0 bases and J dropped 8 bases, with 9 bases sitting between them. This CDR3 is CASSLEGFDSPLHF. The CDR3 DNA reads TGCGCCAGCAGCTTGGAGGGGTTCGATTCACCCCTCCACTTT. Looking up the rest from reference TRBV5-1 and TRBJ1-6 gives the full variable domain: KAGVTQTPRYLIKTRGQQVTLSCSPISGHRSVSWYQQTPGQGLQFLFEYFSETQRNKGNFPGRFSGRQFSNSRSEMNVSTLELGDSALYLCASSLEGFDSPLHFGNGTRLTVT.

V gene TRBV5-1 combines with J gene TRBJ1-5, with D possibly being TRBD1 (5 bases). V was shortened by 1 base and J by 1 base, with 6 bases between the two germline ends. From germline, CDR1 is SGHRS and CDR2 YFSETQ. This CDR3 is built from 14 residues. The CDR3 spells CASSLTGSNQPQHF. Written as DNA, the CDR3 is TGCGCCAGCAGCTTGACAGGCAGCAATCAGCCCCAGCATTTT.

This rearrangement joins TRBV4-1 to TRBJ1-4; 7 bases line up with TRBD1. V trimming: 6 bases; J trimming: 1 base; junction bases outside the gene matches: 5. This CDR3 is 15 amino acids long. CDR1 is MGHRA, CDR2 YSYEKL, per germline. In nucleotides, the CDR3 is TGCGCCAGCAGGCTCGACAGGGTAACTAATGAAAAACTGTTTTTT. As protein: CASRLDRVTNEKLFF.